This T cell receptor beta chain was sequenced during a study of cytomegalovirus exposure and HLA in healthy donors (dated by TCRdb to about 2017). For context, the study as a whole: An earlier analysis of approximately 640 of the donors reported approximately 300 Gb of sequence data and 117 million unique TCR beta sequences from around 200 million T cells. The number of typed donors differed by locus: about 620-640 for A, B, C, DRB1 and DQB1; approximately 540 for DQA1; 606 for DPA1; and about 470 for DPB1. Rather than using new phenotypic data, the later analysis identified candidate immune exposures from TCR beta sequences and from how often those sequences occurred across donors. Of the roughly 400 genotyped donors, approximately 83% fell in the genetic ancestry cluster associated with self-reported Caucasian donors. Both class I and class II loci were covered by HLA typing, at four-digit resolution. The study combined high-throughput TCR immunosequencing, statistical association of individual TCRs with disease status, and machine learning to predict cytomegalovirus infection status. An earlier analysis of around 540 of the donors applied high-throughput TCR beta sequencing to assess whether each TCR beta V gene segment acted as functional or pseudogenic. Around 320 gigabases of sequencing data and approximately 84 million unique TCR sequences were included in an early release covering 550 to 650 HLA-typed donors. The aim of the study was to test whether cataloging public T cell receptors could identify signatures of past pathogen exposure. The study profiled the T cell repertoires of 500 to 800 subjects by immunosequencing and related them to cytomegalovirus serostatus. Every repertoire in the discovery cohort had been generated on one and the same sequencing platform. Four or five DR-DQ haplotypes were treated as single units for association and clustering because of strong linkage in the cohort. Donor age, sex, ethnicity and CMV serostatus were compiled together with the repertoire data. A later analysis re-analyzed previously published TCR beta repertoires from approximately 700 donors and added high-resolution HLA genotyping to study TCR occurrence patterns. A later genetic analysis used genome-wide SNP genotypes for about three fifths of the 666 donors, treating that subset as a discovery cohort. Among 398 genotyped donors of the cohort, an average of approximately 240,000 unique TCR beta nucleotide sequences were sequenced per donor, about a sixth of them non-productive. A separate validation cohort of 90 to 150 different subjects was used in addition to the roughly 640-subject first cohort. Study-wide findings and limitations: Compared with the approximately 700-donor mean, donors in an Asian-associated ancestry cluster had fewer N-insertions in productive TCRs, according to a later genetic analysis. A later analysis reported that several top co-occurrence clusters appeared linked to parvovirus B19, influenza, CMV and Epstein-Barr virus. According to a later analysis, TCR association rates differed among HLA loci, with DRB1 alleles showing the most associated TCRs and HLA-C alleles showing the fewest. Linkage disequilibrium might explain the correlated functional status among segregating V segments, but an unknown experimental factor could not be ruled out. A further reported finding was that TCR beta sequences accurately predicted the HLA-A and HLA-B alleles for most subjects in the first cohort. Because counts were too low, about 15 rarely observed V segments, including chromosome 9 orphons, were left out of the earlier analysis of a few hundred of the donors. When HLA alleles, especially DR and DQ, strongly co-occurred, attributing TCR associations to individual alleles was difficult. According to the authors, the approach could potentially be generalized to other disease states and immunological phenotypes. Because HLA typing was unavailable for some donors at each locus, only the typed subset was used in association tests. A total of about 180 TCR beta chains were listed by the study as associated with cytomegalovirus. A later analysis found that HLA-associated TCR beta chains were more clonally expanded and had lower generation probabilities than equally common non-associated chains. At a false discovery rate of 0.05, a later analysis linked 16,000 or so TCR beta sequences to specific HLA alleles. In an earlier analysis of 587 of the donors, most TCR beta V segments appeared in productive rearrangements about 87% or about 30% of the time, broadly matching IMGT annotations. A group of highly shared sequence variants was considered likely to be a technical artifact of the sequencing pipeline. Only TCR beta chains were sequenced in this cohort, and the absence of alpha or paired-chain data limited detectable features. In a later genetic analysis, a missense DCLRE1C variant was associated with V-gene and J-gene trimming of TCR beta chains, and the association was replicated in an independent cohort. In both the original and validation cohorts, the classifier was reported to diagnose cytomegalovirus status with high specificity and sensitivity. Most TCR sequences were seen in very few donors, while some public TCRs were found in many individuals. Presence/absence analyses assumed roughly uniform sequencing depth across donors, an assumption that may not hold. The only immune exposure information available for the cohort was CMV serostatus. Three of the identified cytomegalovirus-associated TCR beta chains were confirmed in vitro to be specific for cytomegalovirus antigens. A later analysis found that most CMV-associated TCR beta chains appeared HLA-restricted, with HLA associations seemingly driven largely by CMV exposure.

Preparation of the library involved the immunoSEQ multiplex PCR assay. For the multiplex PCR, a mixture combining 60 forward primers for TCR Vbeta segments and 13 reverse primers for TCR Jbeta segments was used. Amplification of the CDR3 region of rearranged TCR beta genes was performed with a multiplex PCR assay on genomic DNA. On the Illumina HiSeq System, the amplified TCR beta libraries were sequenced as 87-base-pair reads. The published analysis was carried out like this. In a later analysis, 70 million to 95 million unique TCR beta chains were counted across the approximately 670 repertoires, and approximately 11 million of these chains were shared by at least two donors. A nearest-neighbor algorithm error-corrected the raw reads and collapsed the reads into unique sequences, merging closely related sequences to remove PCR and sequencing errors. Alignment of CDR3 sequences to IMGT reference sequences was used to assign V, D and J gene segments. For a sequence to be retained, a match of at least six nucleotides was required to both a V gene segment and a J gene segment. Rearrangements were called productive when the CDR3 lacked stop codons and stayed in frame with V and J; all others were non-productive. CDR3 was defined according to IMGT convention as the region running from the second conserved V-encoded cysteine to the conserved J-encoded phenylalanine. In an earlier analysis of just under 600 of the donors, sequences lacking an unambiguous match to a single V gene segment were excluded. In an earlier analysis of approximately 610 of the donors, V segments were called functional above 56.7% productive rearrangements and were called segregating when the between-donor standard deviation exceeded 5%. A statistical classification framework was built to diagnose cytomegalovirus status from the catalog of TCR beta chain sequences. In a later analysis, V and J genes were assigned by comparing TCR nucleotide sequences against IMGT/GENE-DB human TR gene sequences. A later analysis assigned CDR3 sequences and most-parsimonious VDJ recombination scenarios with the TCRdist pipeline. A later analysis defined each TCR beta chain by its CDR3 amino acid sequence plus V-gene family, and excluded reads lacking a unique V-gene family. As a way to deal with suspected cross-contamination and a sequencing artifact, a later analysis dropped approximately 570 nucleotide sequences that were highly shared and had low generation probability. For each public chain, a later analysis derived a clonal expansion index from normalized ranks of inferred template counts within each repertoire. In a later analysis, generation probabilities were computed with a VDJ recombination model fitted to out-of-frame rearrangements, and the resulting probabilities were checked against IGoR. A later analysis scored TCR-TCR, TCR-HLA and TCR-CMV co-occurrence with hypergeometric tests, applying a repertoire-size bias correction to TCR pairs. In a later analysis, false discovery rates were estimated by permuting HLA or CMV assignments 20 times. In a later analysis, co-occurring TCRs were grouped using DBSCAN, with TCRdist sequence similarity added in when clustering inside HLA-allele-positive subsets. Repertoires with fewer than 30,000 or more than 120,000 public chains were left out of co-occurrence clustering, as were several repertoires with anomalous nucleotide sharing. TCRdb limited this immuneACCESS table to in-frame rearrangements with V and J called. A share of clones is missing; checked studies link under half to unresolved V genes, and the rest is unexplained. That table gives V, J and clone size, and the DNA gave D and trimming. The record for this sample contains about 200,000 clones. Roughly 0.74% of the sample comes from the top ten.

On this clone itself: It lacks a known antigen.

The cohort comprised 670 or so healthy bone marrow donors. At the time of sampling, every cohort member was nominally healthy, though immune exposures that went unrecorded were likely present. The donor tested CMV seronegative and was one of the 352 seronegative cohort members. Each donor provided a peripheral blood sample, and peripheral blood mononuclear cells were used for TCR beta sequencing. Genomic DNA extraction from the blood cell samples was performed with the Qiagen DNeasy Blood Extraction Kit. This receptor was identified in a boy younger than 18 in good health and CMV-seronegative. Specimen: PBMCs.

The sequenced DNA is TGCGCCAGCAGCTCACGGACAGGGATGGAGACCCAGTACTTC. This translates into CASSSRTGMETQYF. Recombination connected TRBV4-1 to TRBJ2-5, with 8 bases in between that match TRBD1. CDR1 and CDR2, looked up from the germline V gene, are MGHRA and YSYEKL. Including cysteine and phenylalanine, the CDR3 has 14 amino acids. The kept DNA is CDR3 alone, 42 bases in frame from the first base. V is cut back by 5 bases and J by 5 bases, with 7 bases in the junction unmatched.